The 2 T cell receptor beta chains presented below share a single source sample, sequenced in a study of shared clonotypes between healthy human individuals. Sequencing was performed with immunoSEQ multiplex PCR; in TCRdb, only in-frame clones are kept and a portion is missing. The top ten clones hold about 0.064% of a sample with 500,000 or so clones, approximately 95% of them seen once. Material: naive CD4+ T cells sorted from blood. Subset here: CD45RA+ positively selected. The receptors here all came from a woman in her 30s in good health.

This chain uses TRBV4-1 with TRBJ2-6; TRBD2 might be the D (7 bases). This CDR3 comprises 20 residues. Deletions cut 1 base from V and 4 bases from J, with 23 bases between. Germline CDR1 MGHRA, CDR2 YSYEKL. The CDR3, as DNA: TGCGCCAGCAGCCAAGTAAGGACCCTACGGGGGGCGTCAGGGGCCAACGTCCTGACTTTC. Amino acid sequence: CASSQVRTLRGASGANVLTF.

The chain links TRBV5-1 to TRBJ2-6; D could derive from TRBD1 or TRBD2 (6 bases each). Germline V CDR1 and CDR2: SGHRS, YFSETQ. V shed 0 bases and J shed 1 base, with 11 bases lying between them. The CDR3 is 17 amino acids. CDR3 residues: CASSLDGGGSGANVLTF. As DNA, the CDR3 is TGCGCCAGCAGCTTGGATGGAGGGGGGTCTGGGGCCAACGTCCTGACTTTC.